Presented here are 5 T cell receptor beta chains from one specimen sequenced in a study of PD-1 blockade in classical Hodgkin lymphoma. Method: immunoSEQ multiplex PCR; TCRdb's copy keeps in-frame clones and lacks some. The table shows 13,000 to 15,000 clones, with over 80% occurring only once. Documented time point: newly diagnosed, previously untreated cHL patient sample. From thawed PBMCs, CD8+ T cells were isolated by magnetic negative selection. Sequenced material: CD8+ T cells from blood. The receptors originated from a human donor with classical Hodgkin lymphoma.

CDR3 nucleotide sequence: TGTGCCAGCACCCCCGGGGCAGCCACCTACAATGAGCAGTTCTTC. Its translation: CASTPGAATYNEQFF. The rearrangement links TRBV7-9 to TRBJ2-1; the D gene could be TRBD1 or TRBD2 (5 bases each). The CDR3 has 15 residues. The V end was cut by 7 bases, the J end by 2 bases, with 15 bases between. Germline CDR1 SEHNR, CDR2 FQNEAQ (reference sequence).

The genes are TRBV14 and TRBJ2-7; D unresolved. This CDR3 region has 15 residues. Trimming removed 0 bases from V and 1 base from J, with 10 bases in between. Germline CDR1 is SGHDN and CDR2 is FVKESK. CDR3 DNA: TGTGCCAGCAGCCAAGAGGTGGGCATGTCCTACGAGCAGTACTTC. It codes for CASSQEVGMSYEQYF.

J is TRBJ2-5 and V is TRBV4-1; D is unclear. Trimming pared 4 bases from V and 1 base from J, leaving 10 bases between. The CDR3 is 14 amino acids. From germline, CDR1 is MGHRA and CDR2 YSYEKL. CDR3 DNA sequence: TGCGCCAGCAGCCCCCTTCATACCCAAGAGACCCAGTACTTC. Its translation: CASSPLHTQETQYF.

The J gene is TRBJ2-1, the V gene TRBV6-1, with 7 bases fitting TRBD2. This CDR3 comprises 15 residues. V gave up 6 bases and J gave up 7 bases; unmatched junction bases: 12. Germline CDR1 and CDR2: MNHNS and SASEGT. The CDR3 loop reads CASRILATVTNEQFF. The CDR3 DNA reads TGTGCCAGCAGGATACTAGCGACGGTTACTAATGAGCAGTTCTTC.

The chain has TRBV2 and TRBJ2-7; 8 positions agree with TRBD1. With V trimmed by 7 bases and J by 0 bases, 11 bases remained unmatched. The CDR3 is 16 amino acids. The germline CDR1 and CDR2 sequences are SNHLY and FYNNEI. Written as DNA, the CDR3 is TGTGCCAGCAAGACATTCGTTGGGACAGGCTCCTACGAGCAGTACGTC. Translation gives CASKTFVGTGSYEQYV.